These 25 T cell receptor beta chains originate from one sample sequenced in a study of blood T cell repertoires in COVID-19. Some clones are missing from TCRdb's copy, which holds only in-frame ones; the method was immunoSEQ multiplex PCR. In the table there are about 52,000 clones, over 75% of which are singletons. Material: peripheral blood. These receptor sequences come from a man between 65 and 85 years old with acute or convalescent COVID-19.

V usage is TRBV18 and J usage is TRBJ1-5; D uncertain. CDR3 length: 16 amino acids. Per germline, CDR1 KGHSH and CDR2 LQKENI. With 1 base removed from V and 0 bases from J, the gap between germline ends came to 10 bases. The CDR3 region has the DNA TGTGCCAGCTCACCACAGAGTCGGTATAGCAATCAGCCCCAGCATTTT. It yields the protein CASSPQSRYSNQPQHF.

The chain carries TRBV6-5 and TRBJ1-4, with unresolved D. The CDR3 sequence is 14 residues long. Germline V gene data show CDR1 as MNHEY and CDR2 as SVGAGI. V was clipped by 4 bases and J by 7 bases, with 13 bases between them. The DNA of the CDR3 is TGTGCCAGCAGTTTTGGACGGGGAAGTGAAAAACTGTTTTTT. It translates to CASSFGRGSEKLFF.

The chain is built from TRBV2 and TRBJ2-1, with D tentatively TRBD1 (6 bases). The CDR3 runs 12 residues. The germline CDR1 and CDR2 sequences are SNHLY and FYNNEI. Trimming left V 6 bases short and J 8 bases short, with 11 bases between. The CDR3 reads CASRGGGDEQFF. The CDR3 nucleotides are TGTGCCAGCAGGGGTGGGGGCGATGAGCAGTTCTTC.

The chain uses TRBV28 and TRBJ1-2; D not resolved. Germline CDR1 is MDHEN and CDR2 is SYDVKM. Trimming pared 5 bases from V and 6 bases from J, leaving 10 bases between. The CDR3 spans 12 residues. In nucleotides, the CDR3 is TGTGCCAGCAGTGTCGACTTGGATGGCTACACCTTC. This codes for CASSVDLDGYTF.

The chain's CDR3 is CASIEGRAGELFF. The CDR3 DNA follows: TGTGCCAGTATCGAGGGAAGGGCCGGGGAGCTGTTTTTT. V is TRBV19 and J is TRBJ2-2; tentatively, D is TRBD2 (5 bases). Per the germline V gene, CDR1 is LNHDA and CDR2 is SQIVND (reference sequence). V lost 7 bases to trimming and J lost 6 bases, with 12 bases between them. CDR3 length: 13 amino acids.

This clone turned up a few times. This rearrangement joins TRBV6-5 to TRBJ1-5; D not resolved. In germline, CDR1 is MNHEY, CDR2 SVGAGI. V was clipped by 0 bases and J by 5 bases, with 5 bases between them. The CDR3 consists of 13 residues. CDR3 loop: CASSYSVDQPQHF. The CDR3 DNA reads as TGTGCCAGCAGTTACTCTGTAGATCAGCCCCAGCATTTT.

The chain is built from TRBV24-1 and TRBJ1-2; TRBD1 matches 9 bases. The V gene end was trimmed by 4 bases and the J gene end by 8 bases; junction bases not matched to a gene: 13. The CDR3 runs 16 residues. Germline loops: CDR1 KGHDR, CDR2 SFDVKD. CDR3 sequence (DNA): TGTGCCACCAGTGAGCAGACCTTCGGGACAGGGAGCGGCTACACCTTC. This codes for CATSEQTFGTGSGYTF.

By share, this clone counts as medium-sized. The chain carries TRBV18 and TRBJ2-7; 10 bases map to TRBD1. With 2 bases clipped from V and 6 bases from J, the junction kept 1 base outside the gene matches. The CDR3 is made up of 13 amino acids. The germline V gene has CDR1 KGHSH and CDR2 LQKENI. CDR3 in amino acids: CASSPRTGGEQYV. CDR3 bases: TGTGCCAGCTCACCAAGGACAGGGGGCGAGCAGTACGTC.

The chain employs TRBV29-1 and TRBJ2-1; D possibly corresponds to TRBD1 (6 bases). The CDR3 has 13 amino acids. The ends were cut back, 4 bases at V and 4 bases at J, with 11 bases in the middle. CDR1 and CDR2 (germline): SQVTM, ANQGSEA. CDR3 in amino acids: CSVVRGMYNEQFF. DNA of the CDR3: TGCAGCGTTGTTAGGGGGATGTACAATGAGCAGTTCTTC.

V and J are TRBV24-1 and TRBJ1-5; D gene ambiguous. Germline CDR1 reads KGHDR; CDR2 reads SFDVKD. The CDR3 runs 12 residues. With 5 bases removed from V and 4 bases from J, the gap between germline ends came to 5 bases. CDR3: CATSGENQPQHF. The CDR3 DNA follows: TGTGCCACCAGTGGAGAAAATCAGCCCCAGCATTTT.

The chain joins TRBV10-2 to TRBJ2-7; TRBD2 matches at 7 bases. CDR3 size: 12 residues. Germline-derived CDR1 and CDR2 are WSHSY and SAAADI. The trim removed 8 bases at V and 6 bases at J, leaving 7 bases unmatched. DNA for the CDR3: TGCGCCAGCCGCCCCAGGGAGGGCGAGCAGTACGTC. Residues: CASRPREGEQYV.

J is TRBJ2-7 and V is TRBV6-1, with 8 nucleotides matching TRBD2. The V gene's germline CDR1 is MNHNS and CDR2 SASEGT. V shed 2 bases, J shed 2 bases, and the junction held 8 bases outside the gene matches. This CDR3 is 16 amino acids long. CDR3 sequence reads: CASSESSWRGAYEQYV. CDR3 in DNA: TGTGCCAGCAGTGAATCGAGCTGGCGGGGGGCCTACGAGCAGTACGTC.

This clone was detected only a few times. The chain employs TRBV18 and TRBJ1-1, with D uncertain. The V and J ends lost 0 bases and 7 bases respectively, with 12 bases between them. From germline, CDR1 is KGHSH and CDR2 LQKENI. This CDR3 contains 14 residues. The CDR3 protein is CASSPPSRGFEAFF. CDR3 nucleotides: TGTGCCAGCTCACCACCGTCGCGGGGATTTGAAGCTTTCTTT.

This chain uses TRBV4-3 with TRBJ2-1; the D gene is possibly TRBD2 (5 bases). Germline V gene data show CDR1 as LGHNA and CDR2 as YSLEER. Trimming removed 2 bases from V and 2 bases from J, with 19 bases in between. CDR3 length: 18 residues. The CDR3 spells CASSQTTSGSGPYNEQFF. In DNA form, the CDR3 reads TGCGCCAGCAGCCAAACTACTAGTGGGAGTGGCCCCTACAATGAGCAGTTCTTC.

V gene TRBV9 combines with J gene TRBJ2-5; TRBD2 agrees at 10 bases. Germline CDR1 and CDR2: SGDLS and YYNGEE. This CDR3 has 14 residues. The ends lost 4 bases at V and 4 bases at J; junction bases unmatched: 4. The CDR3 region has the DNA TGTGCCAGCAGCCAGAGCGGGAGGGGAGAGACCCAGTACTTC. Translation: CASSQSGRGETQYF.

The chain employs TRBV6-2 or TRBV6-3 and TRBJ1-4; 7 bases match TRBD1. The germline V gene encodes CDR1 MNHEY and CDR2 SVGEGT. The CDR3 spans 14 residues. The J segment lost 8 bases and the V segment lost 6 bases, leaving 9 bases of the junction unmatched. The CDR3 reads CASSSTSTGEKLFF. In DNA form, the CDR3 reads TGTGCCAGCAGCTCAACATCGACAGGGGAAAAACTGTTTTTT.

CDR3 protein: CASSPTSGGTKNIQYF. DNA of the CDR3: TGTGCCAGCAGCCCTACTAGCGGGGGGACCAAAAACATTCAGTACTTC. The chain couples TRBV28 to TRBJ2-4; 12 bases fit TRBD2. The length of the CDR3 is 16 residues. The trim removed 6 bases at V and 2 bases at J, leaving 5 bases unmatched. Germline lookup yields CDR1 MDHEN and CDR2 SYDVKM.

The CDR3 is CASMARNRGTYGYTF. The CDR3 nucleotides read TGTGCCAGCATGGCCCGGAACAGGGGCACATATGGCTACACCTTC. V is TRBV2 and J is TRBJ1-2; 7 nucleotides line up with TRBD1. CDR3 length: 15 residues. V gave up 7 bases and J gave up 5 bases; unmatched junction bases: 13. The germline V gene has CDR1 SNHLY and CDR2 FYNNEI.

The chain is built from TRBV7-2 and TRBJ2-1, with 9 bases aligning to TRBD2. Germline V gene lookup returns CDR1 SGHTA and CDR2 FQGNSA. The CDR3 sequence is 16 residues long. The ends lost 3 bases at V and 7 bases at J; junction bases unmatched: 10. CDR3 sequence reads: CASSFSGGAGGNEQFF. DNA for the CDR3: TGTGCCAGCAGCTTCTCAGGCGGAGCGGGAGGTAATGAGCAGTTCTTC.

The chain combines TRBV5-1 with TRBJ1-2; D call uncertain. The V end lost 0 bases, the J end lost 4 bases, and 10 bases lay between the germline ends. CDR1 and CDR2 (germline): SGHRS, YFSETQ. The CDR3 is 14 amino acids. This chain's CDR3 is CASSLESRSYGYTF. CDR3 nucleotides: TGCGCCAGCAGCTTGGAATCGAGGTCCTATGGCTACACCTTC.

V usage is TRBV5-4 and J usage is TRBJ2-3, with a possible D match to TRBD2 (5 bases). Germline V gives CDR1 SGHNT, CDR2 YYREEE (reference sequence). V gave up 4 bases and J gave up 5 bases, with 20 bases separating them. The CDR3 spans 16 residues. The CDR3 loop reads CASSAWAGLYEDTQYF. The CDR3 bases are TGTGCCAGCAGCGCCTGGGCGGGTCTATATGAAGATACGCAGTATTTT.

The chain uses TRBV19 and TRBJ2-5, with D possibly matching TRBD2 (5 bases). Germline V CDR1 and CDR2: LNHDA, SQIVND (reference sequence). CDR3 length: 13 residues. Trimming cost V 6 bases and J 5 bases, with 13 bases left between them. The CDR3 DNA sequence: TGTGCCAGTAGAGGACTGGCCCCGGAGACCCAGTACTTC. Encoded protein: CASRGLAPETQYF.

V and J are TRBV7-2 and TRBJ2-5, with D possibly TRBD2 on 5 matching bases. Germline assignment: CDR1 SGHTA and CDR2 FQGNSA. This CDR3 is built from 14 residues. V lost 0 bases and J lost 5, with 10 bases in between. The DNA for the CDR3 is TGTGCCAGCAGCTTAGCGGGAGCGCGTGAGACCCAGTACTTC. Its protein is CASSLAGARETQYF.

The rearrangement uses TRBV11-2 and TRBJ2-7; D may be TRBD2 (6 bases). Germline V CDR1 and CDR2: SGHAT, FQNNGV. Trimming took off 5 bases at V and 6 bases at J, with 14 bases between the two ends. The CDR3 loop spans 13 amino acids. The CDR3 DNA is TGTGCCAGCAGCGAGGGAGGTGCCACCGAGCAGTACGTC. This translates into CASSEGGATEQYV.

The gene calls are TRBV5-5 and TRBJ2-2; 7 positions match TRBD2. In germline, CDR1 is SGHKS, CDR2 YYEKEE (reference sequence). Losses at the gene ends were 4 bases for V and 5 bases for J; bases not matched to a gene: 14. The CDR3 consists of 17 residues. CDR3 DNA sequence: TGTGCCAGCAGCCCTCCCTGGAGGGAGGGCCTTACCGGGGAGCTGTTTTTT. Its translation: CASSPPWREGLTGELFF.